This is a list of T cell receptor beta chains from one sample in a study of shared clonotypes between healthy human individuals. This table comes from immunoSEQ multiplex PCR, and its TCRdb copy is limited to in-frame clones, with some not included. The sample has about 2.4 million clones; roughly 92% are singletons. The specimen sequenced was naive CD4+ T cells sorted from blood. The source is a man aged 18-30 years in good health. Both conserved end residues are part of each CDR3. D genes are given only for firm matches. Expanded clones are given a class, and other clones once, few, many or no size at all.

clone_size j_call v_call cdr3_length d_call cdr3_aa cdr3_nt
few TRBJ2-2 TRBV11-1 15 NA CASSLAWDRGRELFF TGTGCCAGCAGCTTAGCTTGGGACCGCGGCAGGGAGCTGTTTTTT
NA TRBJ2-7 TRBV6-1 15 TRBD1 CASSLAGTGAYEQYF TGTGCCAGCAGTTTAGCCGGGACAGGGGCCTACGAGCAGTACTTC
NA TRBJ1-2 TRBV6-1 15 NA CASSERLYWGYGYTF TGTGCCAGCAGTGAAAGGCTCTACTGGGGCTATGGCTACACCTTC
NA TRBJ2-5 TRBV4-2 16 TRBD2 CASSHGTSGDRETQYF TGTGCCAGCAGCCACGGGACTAGCGGGGACAGGGAGACCCAGTACTTC
NA TRBJ1-6 TRBV5-1 14 NA CASSLGQLNSPLHF TGCGCCAGCAGCTTGGGACAGTTAAATTCACCCCTCCACTTT
NA TRBJ2-5 TRBV4-1 15 NA CASSQVYSRQETQYF TGCGCCAGCAGCCAAGTTTACAGTCGTCAGGAGACCCAGTACTTC
NA TRBJ2-6 TRBV7-2 17 NA CASSLESWFSGANVLTF TGTGCCAGCAGCTTAGAATCCTGGTTCTCTGGGGCCAACGTCCTGACTTTC
NA TRBJ1-6 TRBV6-1 13 NA CASSEIVGSPLHF TGTGCCAGCAGTGAAATAGTTGGTTCACCCCTCCACTTT
NA TRBJ1-1 TRBV2 14 NA CASSPKGVNTEAFF TGTGCCAGCAGCCCTAAGGGAGTGAACACTGAAGCTTTCTTT
NA TRBJ2-3 TRBV11-3 20 NA CASSISVVGLGDIATDTQYF TGTGCCAGCAGCATAAGTGTTGTAGGTCTAGGGGATATAGCGACAGATACGCAGTATTTT
NA TRBJ1-2 TRBV4-3 14 NA CASSQERDFYGYTF TGCGCCAGCAGCCAAGAGAGGGATTTCTATGGCTACACCTTC
NA TRBJ1-2 TRBV9 14 NA CASSVSIGLDGYTF TGTGCCAGCAGCGTTTCGATTGGTCTAGATGGCTACACCTTC
NA TRBJ2-2 TRBV9 14 NA CASSVGADTGELFF TGTGCCAGCAGCGTAGGGGCGGACACCGGGGAGCTGTTTTTT